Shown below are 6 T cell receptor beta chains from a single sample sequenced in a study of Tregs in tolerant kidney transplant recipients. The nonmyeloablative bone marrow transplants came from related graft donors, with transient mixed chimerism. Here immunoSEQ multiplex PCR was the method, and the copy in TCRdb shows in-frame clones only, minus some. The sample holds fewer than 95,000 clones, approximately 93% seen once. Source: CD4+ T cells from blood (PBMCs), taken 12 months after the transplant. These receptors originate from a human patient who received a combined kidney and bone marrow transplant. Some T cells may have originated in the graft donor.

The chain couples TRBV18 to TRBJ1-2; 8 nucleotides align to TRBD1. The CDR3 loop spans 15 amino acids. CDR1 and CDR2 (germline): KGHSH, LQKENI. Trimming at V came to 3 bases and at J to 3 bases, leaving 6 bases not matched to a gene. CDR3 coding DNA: TGTGCCAGCTCACCGAAGACAGGGGTAGACTATGGCTACACCTTC. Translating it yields CASSPKTGVDYGYTF.

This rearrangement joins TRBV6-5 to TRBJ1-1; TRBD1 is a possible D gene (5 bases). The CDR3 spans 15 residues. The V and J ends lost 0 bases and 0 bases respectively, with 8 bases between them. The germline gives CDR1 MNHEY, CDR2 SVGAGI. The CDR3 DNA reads TGTGCCAGCAGTTACTCGATAGGGGTGAACACTGAAGCTTTCTTT. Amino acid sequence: CASSYSIGVNTEAFF.

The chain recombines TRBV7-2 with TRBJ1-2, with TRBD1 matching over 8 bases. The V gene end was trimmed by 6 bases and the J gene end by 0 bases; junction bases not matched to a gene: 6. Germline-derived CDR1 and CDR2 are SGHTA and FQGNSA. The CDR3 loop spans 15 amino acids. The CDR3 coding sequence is TGTGCCAGCAGGCCAACAGGGGGTTCTAACTATGGCTACACCTTC. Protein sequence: CASRPTGGSNYGYTF.

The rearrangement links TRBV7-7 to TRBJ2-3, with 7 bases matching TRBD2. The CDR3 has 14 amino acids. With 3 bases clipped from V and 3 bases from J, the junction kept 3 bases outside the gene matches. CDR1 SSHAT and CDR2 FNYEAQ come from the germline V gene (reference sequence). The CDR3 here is CASSFSAGTDTQYF. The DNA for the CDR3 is TGTGCCAGCAGCTTTTCAGCGGGAACAGATACGCAGTATTTT.

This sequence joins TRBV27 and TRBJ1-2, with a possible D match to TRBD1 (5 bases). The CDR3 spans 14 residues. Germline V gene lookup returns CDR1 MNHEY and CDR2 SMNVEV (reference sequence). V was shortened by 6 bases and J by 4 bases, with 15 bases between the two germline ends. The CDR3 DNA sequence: TGTGCCAGCAGACGGCCCGGGGGGGGCTATGGCTACACCTTC. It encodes CASRRPGGGYGYTF.

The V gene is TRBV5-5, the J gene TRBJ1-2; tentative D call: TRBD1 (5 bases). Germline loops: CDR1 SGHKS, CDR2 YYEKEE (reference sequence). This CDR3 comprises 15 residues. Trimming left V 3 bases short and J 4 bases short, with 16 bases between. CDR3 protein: CASSWRGEAPYGYTF. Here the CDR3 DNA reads TGTGCCAGCAGCTGGCGGGGCGAAGCCCCCTATGGCTACACCTTC.